The source of this TCR beta chain is a study of response to subunit inactivated influenza vaccine. Study-wide points: It was suggested by the authors that few new T cells are recruited by each seasonal influenza vaccination.

Comments on this clonotype: What it recognizes is unknown.

This CDR3 contains 16 residues. V was pared by 6 bases and J by 5 bases, with 22 bases between. From germline, CDR1 is MNHEY and CDR2 SVGEGT. TCRdb redid the calling of the RT-PCR reads with MiXCR, one entry per CDR3 protein. The sample lists under 500,000 distinct CDR3 sequences, approximately 11% occurring once. This chain connects TRBV6-2 or TRBV6-3 to TRBJ1-2; D is possibly TRBD1 (5 bases). This TCR was sampled from a man aged 50 to 60 who received an inactivated influenza vaccine. The starting material was PBMCs from blood, obtained roughly 6 weeks after vaccination. CDR3 loop: CASSPRDSAGSYGYTF. CDR3 DNA sequence: TGTGCCAGCAGCCCCCGGGACTCAGCAGGGAGTTATGGCTACACCTTC.